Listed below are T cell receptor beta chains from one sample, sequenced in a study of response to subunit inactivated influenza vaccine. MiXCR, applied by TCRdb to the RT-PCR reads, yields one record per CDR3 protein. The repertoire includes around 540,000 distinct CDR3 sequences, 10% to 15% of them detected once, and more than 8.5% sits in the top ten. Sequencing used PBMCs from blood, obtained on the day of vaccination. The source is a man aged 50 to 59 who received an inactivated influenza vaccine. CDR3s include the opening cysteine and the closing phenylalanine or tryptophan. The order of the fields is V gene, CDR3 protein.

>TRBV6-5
CASSYSRPSHIGQFF
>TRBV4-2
CASSHREGQGELFF
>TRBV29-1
CSVQRLFTNEQFF
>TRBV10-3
CAINRDRGSYEQYF
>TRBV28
CASRTGVSSEAFF
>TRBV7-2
CASSLSSLGYGYTF
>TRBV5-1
CTSSLVSNTEAFF
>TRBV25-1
CASKRGINEQFF
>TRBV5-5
CASSLDSGRTGELFF
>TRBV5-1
CASSLEHFYEQYF
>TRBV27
CASRKTRRTDTQYF
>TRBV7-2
CASSSDRGPGGYTF
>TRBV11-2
CASRKLAGGPRETQYF
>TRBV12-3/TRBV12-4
CASSETGGAETQYF
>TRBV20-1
CSAREGANYGYTF
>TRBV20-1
CSAPTQPNTEAFF
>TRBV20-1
CSARERVAGRSDTQYF
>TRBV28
CASSLSGGTSTEAFF
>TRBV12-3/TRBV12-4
CASSLRQTLNSPLHF
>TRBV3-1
CASSPTGLAGGPSSYNEQFF
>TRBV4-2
CASSQAMNTGELFF
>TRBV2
CASSEDRGRATGELFF
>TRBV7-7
CASSLDGGSGNTIYF
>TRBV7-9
CASSPYGIAGHTDTQYF
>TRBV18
CASSPKGTDTYNEQFF
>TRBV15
CATRSRGMEETQYF
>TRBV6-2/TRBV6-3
CASSYTGQYEQYF
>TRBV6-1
CASRTGTSGDYEQYF
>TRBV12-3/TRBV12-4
CASSLFRRGVGPQETQYF
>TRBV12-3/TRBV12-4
CASSPSGSPSYNEQFF
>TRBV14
CASSQANNRDEQYF
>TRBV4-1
CASSHGGGSNQPQHF
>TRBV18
CASSPSAPTYEQYF
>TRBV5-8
CASSFGLAGGIGQFF
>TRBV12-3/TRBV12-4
CASRPKDSSYEQYF
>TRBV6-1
CASYSVQGLEQFF
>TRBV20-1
CSANRDEQYF
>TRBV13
CASSTRQGIYEQYF
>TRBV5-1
CASSWGGVSYEQYF
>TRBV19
CASNDLAWETQYF
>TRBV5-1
CASSLVTGTSGSGDEQYF
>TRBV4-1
CASSQGDTSGYTF
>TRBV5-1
CASKASSGRNEQFF
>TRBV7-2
CASSFSRGTYEQYF
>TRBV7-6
CASSSPVGGSGGPEQFF
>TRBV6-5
CASSYSLSGASYEQYF
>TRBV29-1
CSVGKEGGSTDTQYF
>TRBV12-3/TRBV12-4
CASSPTAGGTEAFF
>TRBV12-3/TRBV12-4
CASSLAPQEGNEKLFF
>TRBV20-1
CSASDRETSTDTQYF
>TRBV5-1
CASSPHDRNTEAFF
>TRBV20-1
CSSSGRETVSSYEQYF
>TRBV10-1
CASSAQVQETQYF
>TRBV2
CASILARVGEQYF
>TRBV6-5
CASSYSRQDIYGYTF
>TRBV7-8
CASSSGGTLAHEQYF
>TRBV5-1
CASSTTGAREQYF
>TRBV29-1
CSVEDRSSYNEQFF
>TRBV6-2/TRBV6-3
CASSQRYEQYF
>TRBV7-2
CASSLVRTSYEQYF